This T cell receptor (beta chain) was sequenced during a study of cytomegalovirus exposure and HLA in healthy donors. Researchers ran the PCR with 60 Vbeta and 13 Jbeta primers. Assay used: immunoSEQ multiplex PCR; TCRdb lists only in-frame clones, some missing. The sample lists fewer than 200,000 clones; 9.5% were seen once. This clone has just a few counts. V lost 8 bases and J 3 bases, leaving 11 bases between the germline ends. Germline values: CDR1 SGHRS, CDR2 YFSETQ. The CDR3 runs to 13 residues. The chain links TRBV5-1 to TRBJ1-4; possibly TRBD1 for D (5 bases). This clonotype was obtained from a woman aged 25 to 39 in good health and CMV-seropositive. Sequenced: PBMCs. The CDR3 loop reads CASAAGANEKLFF. DNA of the CDR3: TGCGCCAGTGCGGCGGGGGCTAATGAAAAACTGTTTTTT.